This TCR beta chain was recorded in a study of neurological immune-mediated disorders. Per germline, CDR1 SEHNR and CDR2 FQNEAQ (reference sequence). The CDR3 contains 12 residues. V lost 4 bases, J lost 15 bases, and 16 bases lay in between. MiXCR was run by TCRdb on the 5' RACE reads, yielding one entry per CDR3 protein. The sample has under 85,000 distinct CDR3 sequences, about 9.3% seen once; the top ten hold about 1.7%. Ten or more counts support this clonotype. Sequenced input: PBMCs. This receptor was identified in a man aged 35 to 55 in good health. This chain links TRBV7-9 with TRBJ2-1; D might be TRBD1 (6 bases). The CDR3 sequence is CASSSGAPYWFF. CDR3 nucleotides: TGTGCCAGCAGCTCAGGGGCGCCTTACTGGTTCTTC.